The source of this T cell receptor beta chain is a study of CD8 T cells in ankylosing spondylitis (dated 2017 in TCRdb). Turning to the overall study: To find TCR variants linked to disease, the study profiled T cell receptor beta repertoires in ankylosing spondylitis patients and healthy donors. The full study cohort was made up of 25 ankylosing spondylitis patients and approximately 100 healthy donors. Samples of peripheral blood were taken, and for ankylosing spondylitis patients, synovial fluid was collected as well.

TCRdb lists the instrument as Illumina HiSeq 2500. Quantitative 5'-RACE with molecular barcodes was used to prepare TCR beta libraries. In the source study's methods: To identify disease-linked TCR variants, a new computational method was used, one built on a probabilistic model of VDJ rearrangement. TCRdb took the public reads, trimmed them with fastp at Q25, ran MiXCR for clone calling and kept in-frame beta chains. Rows merge per CDR3 protein into single entries with the most common DNA and genes. TCRdb, rather than the study authors, made the V and J calls. For this sample the table gives 700,000 to 850,000 distinct CDR3 sequences, of which 12% were detected only once. The ten most abundant clones make up 0.51% of the sample. Findings and caveats that apply to the study as a whole: A TCR beta motif of eight highly homologous amino acid variants appeared characteristic of blood from ankylosing spondylitis patients. Significant enrichment of the disease-linked clones was reported in matched synovial fluid samples from ankylosing spondylitis patients. Some motif variants were previously reported in synovial fluid and blood of reactive arthritis patients, suggesting common disease-initiation mechanisms. A CD8+ phenotype was shown by the disease-linked clones, which were found at relatively low frequencies in peripheral blood.

Regarding this clonotype: Its specific antigen is unknown. No clone much larger than this one lies a single base away; base qualities are absent.

The sequence derives from a male donor with ankylosing spondylitis. The sequencing sample was made of blood, either unsorted or a sorted T cell fraction (not recorded which).

The CDR3 protein sequence reads: CASSEGLAEYNEQFF. The bases read TGTGCCAGCAGCGAGGGACTAGCGGAATACAATGAGCAGTTCTTC. In this chain, TRBV7-8 is recombined with TRBJ2-1, with 11 bases matching TRBD2. Unmatched junction bases come to 4, with V trimmed by 5 bases and J by 4 bases. Taken from cysteine to phenylalanine, the CDR3 has 15 residues. Only the CDR3 DNA is retained, 45 bases long and in frame from the first base. CDR1 and CDR2 (SGHVS, FQNEAQ) derive from the germline V gene.